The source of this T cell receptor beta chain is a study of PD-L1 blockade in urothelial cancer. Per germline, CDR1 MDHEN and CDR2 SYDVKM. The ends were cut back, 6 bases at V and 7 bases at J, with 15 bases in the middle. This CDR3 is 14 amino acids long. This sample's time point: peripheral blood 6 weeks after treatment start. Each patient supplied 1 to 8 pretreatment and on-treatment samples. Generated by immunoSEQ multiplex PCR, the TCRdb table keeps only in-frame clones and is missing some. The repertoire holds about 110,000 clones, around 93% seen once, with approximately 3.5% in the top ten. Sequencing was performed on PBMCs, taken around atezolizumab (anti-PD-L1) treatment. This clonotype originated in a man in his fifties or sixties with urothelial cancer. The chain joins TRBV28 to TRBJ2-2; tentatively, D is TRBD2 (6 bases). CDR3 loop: CASSSGRRGGELFF. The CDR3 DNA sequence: TGTGCCAGCAGCTCCGGGAGAAGAGGCGGGGAGCTGTTTTTT.